This T cell receptor (beta chain) was found in a study of chemoradiotherapy in HPV16-positive cancers. The assay was immunoSEQ multiplex PCR, and TCRdb's table has in-frame clones only and misses some. The table includes 450 to 600 clones, 82% detected once. Trimming took 4 bases from V and 4 from J; bases not matched to a gene: 5. Germline V gene sequence: CDR1 SNHLY, CDR2 FYNNEI. This CDR3 is 14 amino acids long. To note about this clone: Its specificity is not known.

Broader study findings: Non-HPV-specific T cells did not expand in tumors during treatment, whereas candidate HPV-specific clones and E7-related motifs did.

This receptor was obtained from a human donor with HPV-associated anogenital cancer. This chain links TRBV2 with TRBJ2-5, with 8 nucleotides matching TRBD1. The sequenced sample was tumor tissue, obtained from a patient who underwent chemoradiotherapy. CDR3 bases: TGTGCCAGCAGTGCCGGGACAGGCCCAGAGACCCAGTACTTC. Its protein product is CASSAGTGPETQYF.